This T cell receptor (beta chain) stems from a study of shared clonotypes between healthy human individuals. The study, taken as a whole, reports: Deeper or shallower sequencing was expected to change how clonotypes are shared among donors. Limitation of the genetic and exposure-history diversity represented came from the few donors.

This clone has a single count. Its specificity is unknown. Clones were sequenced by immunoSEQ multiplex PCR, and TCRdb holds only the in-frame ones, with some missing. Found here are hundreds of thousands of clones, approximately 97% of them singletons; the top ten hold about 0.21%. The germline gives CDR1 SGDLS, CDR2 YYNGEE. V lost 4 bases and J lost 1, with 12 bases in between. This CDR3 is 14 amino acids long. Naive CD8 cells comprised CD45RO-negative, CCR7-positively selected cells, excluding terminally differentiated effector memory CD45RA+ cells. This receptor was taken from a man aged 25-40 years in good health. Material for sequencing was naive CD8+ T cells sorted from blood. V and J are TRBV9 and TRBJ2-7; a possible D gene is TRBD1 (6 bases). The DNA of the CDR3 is TGTGCCAGCAGCCCTCGGCAGGGGTCCTACGAGCAGTACTTC. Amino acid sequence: CASSPRQGSYEQYF.